Given below is one T cell receptor (beta chain) in context. Its antigen is currently unknown. The CDR3 is made up of 11 amino acids. Between the trimmed V and J ends, which lost 8 bases and 7 bases, there was a span of 14 bases. The germline V gene has CDR1 SQVTM and CDR2 ANQGSEA. This specimen comes from a study of T cells in Graves' hyperthyroidism and ophthalmopathy. The investigators amplified TCR beta CDR3 regions from RNA transcripts. Primed by the HTBI set, a first-round RT-PCR was run on the TCR CDR3. TCRdb re-called the multiplex PCR reads through MiXCR, storing one row per CDR3 protein. The repertoire holds around 580,000 distinct CDR3 sequences, with just over 45% as singletons. Findings and caveats of the study: With a median lead of approximately 6 months before onset, the model predicted ophthalmopathy. Most thyroid clonotypes expanded above 0.001 were also detected in blood.

Absent ophthalmopathy progression within 18 months defined stable Graves' hyperthyroidism. The TCR originated in a woman younger than 35 with Graves' hyperthyroidism. The specimen sequenced was peripheral blood or thyroid tissue (not recorded which). The gene calls are TRBV29-1 and TRBJ1-2; D not resolved. CDR3 sequence: CSSGWIGGYTF. The CDR3 nucleotides are TGCAGCTCTGGGTGGATAGGTGGCTACACCTTC.